The sequence of this T cell receptor beta chain was determined in a study of T cells in Graves' hyperthyroidism and ophthalmopathy. The study defined stable Graves' hyperthyroidism as no ophthalmopathy progression within 18 months. Reasons for excluding patients were uncontrolled infection, other autoimmune disease, pregnancy or lactation. Out of over 7.5 ml of fresh peripheral blood came the PBMCs. Study-wide points: Most expanded thyroid clonotypes above 0.001 also appeared in blood.

The TCR beta CDR3 regions underwent amplification using RNA transcripts as the source. First-round RT-PCR targeting the TCR CDR3 was performed with the HTBI primer set. TCRdb used MiXCR to reprocess the multiplex PCR reads, holding one entry per CDR3 protein. The data hold about 840,000 distinct CDR3 sequences, with around 39% observed a single time. The CDR3 has 18 amino acids. Germline CDR1 reads ENHRY; CDR2 reads SYGVKD. This clonotype was seen just once. No antigen is known for it. At one of its ends the junction is not consistent with the germline gene, which may arise from a read error. Material: blood. The source of this sequence is a young man with Graves' hyperthyroidism. The rearrangement joins TRBV10-3 to TRBJ1-1, with 9 positions matching TRBD1. CDR3 bases: TGTGCCAGCAGTCTACACACACCGACAGGGGGTCGTGGCACTGAAGCTTTCTTT. Protein product: CASSLHTPTGGRGTEAFF.